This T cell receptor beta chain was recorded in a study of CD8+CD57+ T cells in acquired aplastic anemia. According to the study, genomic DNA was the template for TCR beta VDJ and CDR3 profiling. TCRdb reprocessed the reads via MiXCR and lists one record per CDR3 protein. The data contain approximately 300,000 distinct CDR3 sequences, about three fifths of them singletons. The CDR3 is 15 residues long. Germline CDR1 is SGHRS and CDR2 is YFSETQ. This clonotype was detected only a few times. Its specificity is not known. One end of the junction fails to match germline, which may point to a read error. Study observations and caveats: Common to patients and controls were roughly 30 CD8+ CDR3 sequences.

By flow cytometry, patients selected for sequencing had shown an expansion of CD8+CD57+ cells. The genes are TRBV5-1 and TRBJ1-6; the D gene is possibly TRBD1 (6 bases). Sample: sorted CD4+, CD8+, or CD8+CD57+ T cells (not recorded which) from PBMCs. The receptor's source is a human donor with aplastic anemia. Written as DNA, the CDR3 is TGTGCCAGCAGCTTGTCCGGTGGGGGCAATTCACCCCTCCACTTT. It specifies CASSLSGGGNSPLHF.